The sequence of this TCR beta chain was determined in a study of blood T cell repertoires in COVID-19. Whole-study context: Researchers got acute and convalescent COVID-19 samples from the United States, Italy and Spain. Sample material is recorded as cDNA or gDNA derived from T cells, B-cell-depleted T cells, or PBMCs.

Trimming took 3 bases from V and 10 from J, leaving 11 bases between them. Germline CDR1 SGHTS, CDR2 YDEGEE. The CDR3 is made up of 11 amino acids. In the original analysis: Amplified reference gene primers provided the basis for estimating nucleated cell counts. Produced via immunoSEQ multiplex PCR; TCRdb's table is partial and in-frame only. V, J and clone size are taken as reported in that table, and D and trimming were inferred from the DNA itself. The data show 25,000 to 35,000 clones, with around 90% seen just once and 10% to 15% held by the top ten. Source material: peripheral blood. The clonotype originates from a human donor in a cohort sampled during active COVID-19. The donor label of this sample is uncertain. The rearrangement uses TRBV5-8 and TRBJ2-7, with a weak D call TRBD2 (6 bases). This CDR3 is CASSSPGGQYF. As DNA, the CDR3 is TGTGCCAGCAGCTCACCCGGGGGACAGTACTTC. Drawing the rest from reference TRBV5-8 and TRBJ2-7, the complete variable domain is EAGVTQSPTHLIKTRGQQATLRCSPISGHTSVYWYQQALGLGLQFLLWYDEGEERNRGNFPPRFSGRQFPNYSSELNVNALELEDSALYLCASSSPGGQYFGPGTRLTVT.